This T cell receptor (beta chain) derives from a study of monozygotic twins with inflammatory bowel disease. Study-level findings and limits: The analysis failed to separate different T cell subtypes. Especially with disease activity, IBD patients had fewer clonotypes in common with others than healthy twins did.

Each TCR library used 3,500 to 4,500 ng of total RNA. Each UMI harboured a 6-nucleotide sample barcode and was appended via template switching. TCRdb re-called the 5' RACE reads and gives one entry per CDR3 protein, without DNA. This sample contains over 110,000 distinct CDR3 sequences. For this clonotype: Antigen unknown.

The TCR originated in a human donor with ulcerative colitis or Crohn's disease, or a healthy co-twin of an affected twin (not recorded which). Sequencing was done on a sample of blood.

The CDR3 region is CASSLERGATEQYF. V and J are TRBV11-2 and TRBJ2-7; as DNA is missing, the TRBD2 call by TCRdb cannot be tested. Germline V gene data show CDR1 as SGHAT and CDR2 as FQNNGV. This CDR3 is built from 14 residues. The full variable domain, in which reference TRBV11-2 and TRBJ2-7 provide the parts outside the CDR3, is EAGVAQSPRYKIIEKRQSVAFWCNPISGHATLYWYQQILGQGPKLLIQFQNNGVVDDSQLPKDRFSAERLKGVDSTLKIQPAKLEDSAVYLCASSLERGATEQYFGPGTRLTVT.